This is a list of T cell receptor beta chains from one sample in a study of cytomegalovirus exposure and HLA in healthy donors. This table comes from immunoSEQ multiplex PCR, and its TCRdb copy is limited to in-frame clones, with some not included. The profile shows about 65,000 clones, about 92% of them singletons. The sequenced sample consisted of PBMCs. The receptor source for this set is a woman aged 18-29 years in good health and CMV-seronegative. Both conserved end residues are part of each CDR3. D genes are given only for firm matches. Size values are once, few and many counts, or a class for expanded clones, and some rows have none.

>TRBJ2-6|NA|NA|TRBV5-4
TGTGCCAGCAGCTTGGTAGGGGCCAACGTCCTGACTTTC
CASSLVGANVLTF
>TRBJ1-5|NA|NA|TRBV27
TGTGCCAGCAGGCCCGGCGCGGGTCAGCCCCAGCATTTT
CASRPGAGQPQHF
>TRBJ1-3|NA|NA|TRBV7-9
TGTGCCAGCAGCCCCCGTACTGGAGAGAGCTTTGGAAACACCATATATTTT
CASSPRTGESFGNTIYF
>TRBJ1-1|NA|TRBD1|TRBV28
TGTGCCAGCAACGTCGGGACAGGAATCTCCACTGAAGCTTTCTTT
CASNVGTGISTEAFF
>TRBJ2-1|NA|NA|TRBV27
TGTGCCAGCAGTTATAGCGGTTACAATGAGCAGTTCTTC
CASSYSGYNEQFF
>TRBJ1-5|NA|NA|TRBV28
TGTGCCGGCCGGGACTCAGGGCTCTCCAATCAGCCCCAGCATTTT
CAGRDSGLSNQPQHF
>TRBJ2-7|NA|NA|TRBV28
TGTGCCAGCACCCCCGGGGACATCTACGAGCAGTACTTC
CASTPGDIYEQYF
>TRBJ2-3|NA|TRBD2|TRBV6-1
TGTGCCAGCAGTCGGGGGGGGGCATTGGATACGCAGTATTTT
CASSRGGALDTQYF
>TRBJ1-6|once|NA|TRBV28
TGTGCCAGCGCTGGACAGTCCTACTATAATTCACCCCTCCACTTT
CASAGQSYYNSPLHF
>TRBJ2-3|NA|NA|TRBV7-9
TGTGCCAGCAGCTTTCAGGGATCAACAGATACGCAGTATTTT
CASSFQGSTDTQYF
>TRBJ2-5|NA|TRBD2|TRBV28
TGTGCCAGCAGCTCCCGCCGGGGACTAGCGGGGGCCCAACAAGAGACCCAGTACTTC
CASSSRRGLAGAQQETQYF
>TRBJ2-5|NA|TRBD2|TRBV11-2
TGTGCCAGCAGGCCTCTAGCGGGAAAGGTGCAGGAGACCCAGTACTTC
CASRPLAGKVQETQYF
>TRBJ1-1|NA|TRBD1|TRBV27
TGTGCCAGCACTCGGACAGGGGGGAACACTGAAGCTTTCTTT
CASTRTGGNTEAFF
>TRBJ2-7|NA|NA|TRBV21-1
TGTGCCAGCAGCGATGGGGGGAAATCTTACGAGCAGTACTTC
CASSDGGKSYEQYF